The rows below give T cell receptor beta chains drawn from one sample of a study of regulatory T cells in long-lasting Graves disease. MiXCR was run by TCRdb on the multiplex PCR reads, yielding one entry per CDR3 protein. This table holds roughly 700,000 distinct CDR3 sequences, 30% found once. The sample consisted of peripheral blood mononuclear cells (PBMCs), taken when the disease was refractory, from a patient treated with antithyroid drugs. These receptor sequences come from a female donor with Graves disease. Both conserved end residues are part of each CDR3. A D gene is named only where the DNA matches it firmly. Only part of the rows carry a size: once, few, many, or a class if the clone is expanded.

clone_size	v_call	d_call	j_call	cdr3_nt	cdr3_aa
few	TRBV27	TRBD1	TRBJ1-1	TGTGCCAGCGGGACAGGGCTGGGGACTGAAGCTTTCTTT	CASGTGLGTEAFF
-	TRBV24-1	TRBD1	TRBJ1-2	TGTGCCACCAGTGAAACGACAGGGTTTCGTGGCTACACCTTC	CATSETTGFRGYTF
-	TRBV6-1	-	TRBJ1-5	TGTGCCAGCGGAAGCTCAGGCGCCAGTCAGCCCCAGCATTTT	CASGSSGASQPQHF
few	TRBV6-1	TRBD2	TRBJ2-7	TGTGCCGGTAAACTAGCGGGAACCATCGAGCAGTACTTC	CAGKLAGTIEQYF
few	TRBV19	-	TRBJ1-1	TGTGCCAGTAGTGTGAGCCAGGGGCGCGCTGAAGCTTTCTTT	CASSVSQGRAEAFF
few	TRBV7-2	TRBD1	TRBJ1-2	TGTGCCAGCAGTTACGACAGGGAGTATGGCTACACCTTC	CASSYDREYGYTF
few	TRBV9	TRBD2	TRBJ2-5	TGTGCCAGCAGCCCCCGAGCGGGAGGATCTGGAGAGACCCAGTACTTC	CASSPRAGGSGETQYF
-	TRBV7-9	TRBD1	TRBJ1-2	TGTGCCAGCAGCACTAGGACAGGGGCAGAAGAGGGCTACACCTTC	CASSTRTGAEEGYTF
-	TRBV6-2/TRBV6-3	TRBD1	TRBJ1-4	TGTGCCAGCAGTTCCTCCCGGGACAGTAATGAAAAACTGTTTTTT	CASSSSRDSNEKLFF
many	TRBV2	-	TRBJ1-1	TGTGCCAGCAAAGACCTGAACACTGAAGCTTTCTTT	CASKDLNTEAFF
-	TRBV6-1	TRBD1	TRBJ1-1	TGTGCCAGCAAAGTGGGACAGTCGAACACTGAAGCTTTCTTT	CASKVGQSNTEAFF
few	TRBV7-9	TRBD1	TRBJ1-2	TGTGCCAGCAGCTCAACCGGGACAGGGCATGGCTACACCTTC	CASSSTGTGHGYTF
few	TRBV2	TRBD2	TRBJ2-4	TGTGCCAGCAGCAGGACTAGCGGGATAGCCAAAAACATTCAGTACTTC	CASSRTSGIAKNIQYF
many	TRBV6-1	-	TRBJ1-1	TGTGCCAGCAGTGAAGCAATGTGGGGGGCAACCGTCAACACTGAAGCTTTCTTT	CASSEAMWGATVNTEAFF
few	TRBV2	-	TRBJ1-5	TGTGCCAGCAGTGAAGAACGGGCGGGTCAGCCCCAGCATTTT	CASSEERAGQPQHF
few	TRBV13	TRBD2	TRBJ2-7	TGTGCCAGCAGCTTGAGGGTGACCCAAGGACTAGCGGGAGAGTACTCCTACGAGCAGTACTTC	CASSLRVTQGLAGEYSYEQYF
few	TRBV3-1	TRBD1	TRBJ2-7	TGTGCCAGCAGCCAGGGGACAGGGGCCGAGCAGTACTTC	CASSQGTGAEQYF
few	TRBV29-1	-	TRBJ2-7	TGCAGCGAACGGGACACCTCTGAGGAGCAGTACTTC	CSERDTSEEQYF
few	TRBV5-1	TRBD2	TRBJ2-4	TGCGCCAGCAGCTCCCGACTAGCGGGAGGCATTCAGTACTTC	CASSSRLAGGIQYF
-	TRBV3-1	-	TRBJ1-1	TGTGCCAGCAGCCAGGGGGGTTCAGCGAGCACTGAAGCTTTCTTT	CASSQGGSASTEAFF
-	TRBV12-3/TRBV12-4	-	TRBJ1-5	TGTGCCAGCAGTTCTAGGGGAACCCAGCATTTT	CASSSRGTQHF
-	TRBV2	-	TRBJ1-5	TGTGCCAGCAGTGATCCCTGGGGCAATCAGCCCCAGCATTTT	CASSDPWGNQPQHF
-	TRBV11-2	TRBD1	TRBJ2-5	TGTGCCAGCAGCTTAGAGACAGGGGGCTGGGAGACCCAGTACTTC	CASSLETGGWETQYF
-	TRBV2	-	TRBJ1-3	TGTGCCAGCAAATCACAACTCTCTGGAAACACCATATATTTT	CASKSQLSGNTIYF
-	TRBV10-3	-	TRBJ1-2	TGTGCCATCAGTGAGCCTCGAGGTAGTGGACGGAACTATGGCTACACCTTC	CAISEPRGSGRNYGYTF
-	TRBV7-9	TRBD1	TRBJ1-2	TGTGCCAGCAGCCATGATGACAGGGCCTATGGCTACACCTTC	CASSHDDRAYGYTF
-	TRBV7-2	-	TRBJ2-7	TGTGCCAGCAGCTTTCGGGGGAGTGAGGACGAGCAGTACTTC	CASSFRGSEDEQYF
-	TRBV28	TRBD1	TRBJ2-2	TGTGCCAGCAGTTTTCCCGGGACAGGAACCCGAGTGGACACCGGGGAGCTGTTTTTT	CASSFPGTGTRVDTGELFF
-	TRBV6-1	TRBD1	TRBJ2-3	TGTGCCACCCTAGACAGGGGTGAGACAGATACGCAGTATTTT	CATLDRGETDTQYF
-	TRBV27	-	TRBJ2-7	TGTGCCAGCAGTTTAGTAGGGTCCCCCTACGAGCAGTACTTC	CASSLVGSPYEQYF
few	TRBV28	-	TRBJ1-2	TGTGCCAGCAGTCTCCCACGGCCGGGCCAGGGGAACGGCCCCTACACCTTC	CASSLPRPGQGNGPYTF
few	TRBV20-1	-	TRBJ2-5	TGCAGTGCTAGAGCCCAGGGGCAAGTGGAGACCCAGTACTTC	CSARAQGQVETQYF
-	TRBV6-1	TRBD2	TRBJ2-2	TGTGCCAGCAGATTCGGGAGGTCGAACGCCGGGGAGCTGTTTTTT	CASRFGRSNAGELFF
-	TRBV2	TRBD2	TRBJ2-2	TGTGCCAGCAGTGAAATAGCGGGTTACACCGGGGAGCTGTTTTTT	CASSEIAGYTGELFF
few	TRBV29-1	-	TRBJ1-2	TGCAGCGTTGTTAGGGCAGGCTTTGTAGATGGCTACACCTTC	CSVVRAGFVDGYTF
few	TRBV5-1	-	TRBJ2-7	TGTGCCAGCAGCTCGGACTTCTACGAGCAGTACTTC	CASSSDFYEQYF
few	TRBV27	-	TRBJ2-4	TGTGCCAGCACCTCCTTTGGCGAAAACATTCAGTACTTC	CASTSFGENIQYF
-	TRBV12-5	TRBD1	TRBJ1-2	TGTGCTAGTGGTTTGGTACCGGGACAGGGGAGCGATGGCTACACCTTC	CASGLVPGQGSDGYTF
many	TRBV27	-	TRBJ2-7	TGTGCCAGCAGTCCAAGGACGGGCTACGAGCAGTACTTC	CASSPRTGYEQYF
-	TRBV12-3/TRBV12-4	-	TRBJ1-3	TGTGCCAGCACGAGTCGGGGCTCTGGAAACACCATATATTTT	CASTSRGSGNTIYF
-	TRBV6-2/TRBV6-3	TRBD2	TRBJ2-2	TGTGCCAGCAGTGACGTGTTAGCGGGACGCACCGGGGAGCTGTTTTTT	CASSDVLAGRTGELFF
-	TRBV12-5	TRBD1	TRBJ2-7	TGTGCTAGTGGTTTGTCCACCGGGGACAGGGTCGGCGAGCAGTACTTC	CASGLSTGDRVGEQYF
-	TRBV4-1	-	TRBJ1-1	TGCGCCAGCAGCCCCCGGGCCCCGAGAACTGAAGCCTTCTTT	CASSPRAPRTEAFF
-	TRBV10-3	TRBD1	TRBJ2-7	TGTGCCATCAGTGAGTCCTCCGGGACAGGGACAACAATCTCCTACGAGCAGTACTTC	CAISESSGTGTTISYEQYF
-	TRBV5-1	-	TRBJ1-6	TGCGCCAGCAAGGATGGACAGCCCGGAGAGTCCCTCCACTTT	CASKDGQPGESLHF
few	TRBV27	TRBD1	TRBJ1-5	TGTGCCAGCCGAAAGACAGGGGGCCCTTATCAGCCCCAGCATTTT	CASRKTGGPYQPQHF
once	TRBV30	-	TRBJ2-7	TGTGCCTGGAGTGGAATCTACGAGCAGTACTTC	CAWSGIYEQYF
-	TRBV12-3/TRBV12-4	-	TRBJ2-5	TGTGCCAGCAGTTTAGATGAGGGACCATGGGAGACCCAGTACTTC	CASSLDEGPWETQYF
-	TRBV5-5	TRBD1	TRBJ1-1	TGTGCCAGCAGCGTTATCACAGGGGGTAGGAGCGGCACTGAAGCTTTCTTT	CASSVITGGRSGTEAFF
-	TRBV30	TRBD1	TRBJ1-5	TGTGCCTGGAGTGTAAGGACAGGGGTCAATCAGCCCCAGCATTTT	CAWSVRTGVNQPQHF
many	TRBV6-2/TRBV6-3	-	TRBJ2-2	TGTGCCAGCAGTTACTTCCCTAGCTCGGCGAACACCGGGGAGCTGTTTTTT	CASSYFPSSANTGELFF
-	TRBV2	TRBD2	TRBJ2-1	TGTGCCAGCAATCGACTGACTAGCGGGATCGATGAGCAGTTCTTC	CASNRLTSGIDEQFF
few	TRBV28	-	TRBJ1-6	TGTGCCAGCAGTTTATTCCTGTCAGTTAACTCACCCCTCCACTTT	CASSLFLSVNSPLHF
-	TRBV10-3	-	TRBJ2-2	TGTGCCATCAGTGAGCTAGATCAGGTCGGGGAGCTGTTTTTT	CAISELDQVGELFF
few	TRBV19	-	TRBJ1-1	TGTGCCAGTAACACACAGGGAGAAGCTTTCTTT	CASNTQGEAFF